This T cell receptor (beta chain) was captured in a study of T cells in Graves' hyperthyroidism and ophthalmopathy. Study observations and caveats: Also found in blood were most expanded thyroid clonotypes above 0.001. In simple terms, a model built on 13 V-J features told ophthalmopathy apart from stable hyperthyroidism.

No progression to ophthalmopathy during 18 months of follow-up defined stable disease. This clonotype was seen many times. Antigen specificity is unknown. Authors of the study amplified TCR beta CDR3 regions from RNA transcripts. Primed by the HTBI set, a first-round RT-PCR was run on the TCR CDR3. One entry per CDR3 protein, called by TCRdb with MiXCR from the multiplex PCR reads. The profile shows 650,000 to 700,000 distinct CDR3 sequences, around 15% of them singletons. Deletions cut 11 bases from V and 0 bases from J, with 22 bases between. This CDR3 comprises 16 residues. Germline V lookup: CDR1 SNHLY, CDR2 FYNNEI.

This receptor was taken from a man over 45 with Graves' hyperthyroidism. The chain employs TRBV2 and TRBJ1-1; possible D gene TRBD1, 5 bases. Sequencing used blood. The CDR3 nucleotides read TGTGCCCCCATAAAAACCGACAGAGCTTTGAACACTGAAGCTTTCTTT. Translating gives CAPIKTDRALNTEAFF.